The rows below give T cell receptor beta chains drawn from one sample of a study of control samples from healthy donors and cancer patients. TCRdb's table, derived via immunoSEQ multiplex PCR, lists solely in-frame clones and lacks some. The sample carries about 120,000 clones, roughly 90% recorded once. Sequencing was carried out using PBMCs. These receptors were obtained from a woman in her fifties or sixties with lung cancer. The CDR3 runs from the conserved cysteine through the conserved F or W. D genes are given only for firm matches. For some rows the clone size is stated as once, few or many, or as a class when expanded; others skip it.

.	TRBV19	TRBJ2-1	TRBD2	CASSPGTRLTGEQFF	TGTGCCAGTAGCCCCGGGACTAGGCTTACGGGTGAGCAGTTCTTC
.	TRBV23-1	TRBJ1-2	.	CASSQSMGDMEGYTF	TGCGCCAGCAGTCAATCGATGGGAGACATGGAGGGCTACACCTTC
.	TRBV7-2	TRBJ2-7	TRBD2	CASSLQRGFAYEQYF	TGTGCCAGCAGCTTACAGCGGGGGTTCGCCTACGAGCAGTACTTC
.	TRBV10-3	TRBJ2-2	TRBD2	CAIRTSGGAVTGELFF	TGTGCCATCAGGACTAGCGGGGGGGCCGTCACCGGGGAGCTGTTTTTT
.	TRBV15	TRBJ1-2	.	CATSRGGAYGYTF	TGTGCCACCAGCAGAGGGGGCGCCTATGGCTACACCTTC
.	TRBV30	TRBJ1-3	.	CAWSSGNGNTIYF	TGTGCCTGGAGTTCCGGGAATGGAAACACCATATATTTT
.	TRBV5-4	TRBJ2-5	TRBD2	CASSFRLAGELTQYF	TGTGCCAGCAGCTTCAGACTAGCGGGGGAGCTCACCCAGTACTTC
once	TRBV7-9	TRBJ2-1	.	CASSSRAVPNIYNEQFF	TGTGCCAGCAGCTCCCGGGCGGTCCCAAACATCTACAATGAGCAGTTCTTC
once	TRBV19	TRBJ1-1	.	CASRRQEPGPESFF	TGTGCCAGTAGAAGGCAGGAGCCTGGACCTGAGAGTTTCTTT
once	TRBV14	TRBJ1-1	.	CASSQDQNTEAFF	TGTGCCAGCAGCCAAGATCAGAACACTGAAGCTTTCTTT
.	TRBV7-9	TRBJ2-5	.	CASSLEGGRETQYF	TGTGCCAGCAGCTTAGAGGGCGGACGAGAGACCCAGTACTTC
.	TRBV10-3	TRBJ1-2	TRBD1	CAISQGALNYGYTF	TGTGCCATCAGTCAGGGGGCGCTTAACTATGGCTACACCTTC
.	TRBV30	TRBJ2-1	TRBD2	CAPSGSSYNEQFF	TGTGCCCCCAGCGGGAGTTCCTACAATGAGCAGTTCTTC
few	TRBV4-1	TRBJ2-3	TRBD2	CASSQVWSGRAEFAEYF	TGCGCCAGCAGCCAAGTATGGAGCGGGAGGGCCGAATTTGCGGAGTATTTT
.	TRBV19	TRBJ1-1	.	CASSIVGQFTEAFF	TGTGCCAGTAGTATAGTAGGCCAGTTCACTGAAGCTTTCTTT
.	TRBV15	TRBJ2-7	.	CATSRDPDTTEQYF	TGTGCCACCAGCAGAGATCCCGACACAACCGAGCAGTACTTC
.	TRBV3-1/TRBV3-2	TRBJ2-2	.	CASSQSSGELFF	TGTGCCAGCAGCCAATCCAGCGGGGAGCTGTTTTTT
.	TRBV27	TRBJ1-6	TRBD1	CASSFTAGTGRNSPLHF	TGTGCCAGCAGTTTCACCGCCGGGACAGGGCGTAATTCACCCCTCCACTTT
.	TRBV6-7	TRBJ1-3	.	CAGYGASRSSGNTIYF	TGTGCCGGATATGGGGCTTCCCGAAGCTCTGGAAACACCATATATTTT
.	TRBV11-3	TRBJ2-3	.	CASRLMSEGRADTQYF	TGTGCCAGCAGACTTATGTCGGAGGGCCGAGCAGATACGCAGTATTTT
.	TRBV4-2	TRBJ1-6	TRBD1	CASSQDGQGPLRNSPLHF	TGTGCCAGCAGCCAAGATGGACAGGGGCCGCTTAGAAATTCACCCCTCCACTTT
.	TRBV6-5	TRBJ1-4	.	CASSSFKTNEKLFF	TGTGCCAGCAGTTCCTTCAAAACTAATGAAAAACTGTTTTTT
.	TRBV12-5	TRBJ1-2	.	CASGLGQHYGYTF	TGTGCTAGTGGTTTGGGGCAGCACTATGGCTACACCTTC
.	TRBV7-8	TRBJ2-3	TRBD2	CASSLILAGRTDTQYF	TGTGCCAGCAGCCTAATACTAGCGGGGCGCACAGATACGCAGTATTTT
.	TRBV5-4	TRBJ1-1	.	CASSLGPGARIEAFF	TGTGCCAGCAGCTTGGGGCCGGGGGCCCGTATTGAAGCTTTCTTT
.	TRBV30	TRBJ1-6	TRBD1	CAWSHNTGDNSPLHF	TGTGCCTGGAGTCACAATACAGGGGATAATTCACCCCTCCACTTT
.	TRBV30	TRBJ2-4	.	CAWSVPGIAKNIQYF	TGTGCCTGGAGTGTTCCCGGGATAGCCAAAAACATTCAGTACTTC
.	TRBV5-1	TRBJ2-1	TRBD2	CASTLGLAGESMFF	TGCGCCAGCACCCTGGGGCTAGCGGGGGAGAGTATGTTCTTC
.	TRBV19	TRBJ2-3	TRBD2	CASSKLAGGPTSTDTQYF	TGTGCCAGTAGTAAACTAGCGGGGGGGCCAACGAGCACAGATACGCAGTATTTT
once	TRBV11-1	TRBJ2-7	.	CASSPVGQDGGYEQYF	TGTGCCAGCAGCCCCGTAGGACAGGACGGGGGCTACGAGCAGTACTTC
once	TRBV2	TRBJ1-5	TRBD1	CASSAGQEMGQPQHF	TGTGCCAGCAGCGCGGGACAGGAGATGGGTCAGCCCCAGCATTTT
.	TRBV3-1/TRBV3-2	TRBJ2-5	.	CASSLPMRGETQYF	TGTGCCAGCAGCCTCCCTATGCGGGGAGAGACCCAGTACTTC
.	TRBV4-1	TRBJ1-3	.	CASSQFSGRTVRNTIYF	TGCGCCAGCAGCCAATTTTCCGGCCGGACAGTCCGAAACACCATATATTTT
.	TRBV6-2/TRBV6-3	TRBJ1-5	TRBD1	CASSFLDRVGVDQPQHF	TGTGCCAGCAGTTTCCTGGACAGGGTGGGGGTCGATCAGCCCCAGCATTTT
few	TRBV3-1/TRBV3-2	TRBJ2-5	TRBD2	CASSQEGRGLAGGRPLRHF	TGTGCCAGCAGCCAAGAAGGAAGGGGACTAGCGGGGGGGCGCCCCCTCAGACACTTC
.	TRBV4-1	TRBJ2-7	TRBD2	CASSQGIAGGSYEQYF	TGCGCCAGCAGCCAAGGCATAGCGGGAGGGAGTTACGAGCAGTACTTC
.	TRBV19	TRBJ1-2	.	CASSMRGSEVTHYGYTF	TGTGCCAGTAGTATGAGGGGTTCGGAGGTCACGCACTATGGCTACACCTTC
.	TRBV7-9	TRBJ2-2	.	CASSSEWRTGELFF	TGTGCCAGCAGCTCAGAATGGCGGACCGGGGAGCTGTTTTTT
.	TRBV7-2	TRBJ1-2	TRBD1	CASSLATGDGYTF	TGTGCCAGCAGCTTAGCTACAGGGGATGGCTACACCTTC
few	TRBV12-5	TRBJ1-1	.	CASGPEWVNTEAFF	TGTGCTAGTGGCCCTGAGTGGGTGAACACTGAAGCTTTCTTT
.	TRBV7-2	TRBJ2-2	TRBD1	CASSLVSGQGSQGELFF	TGTGCCAGCAGCTTAGTTTCCGGACAGGGGTCTCAGGGGGAGCTGTTTTTT
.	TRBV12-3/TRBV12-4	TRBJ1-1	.	CASSYGGGTEAFF	TGTGCCAGCAGTTACGGGGGAGGCACTGAAGCTTTCTTT
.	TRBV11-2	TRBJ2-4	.	CASSPLGNIQYF	TGTGCCAGCAGCCCTTTGGGGAACATTCAGTACTTC
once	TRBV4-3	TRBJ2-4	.	CASSQETVAGGSNIQYF	TGCGCCAGCAGCCAAGAGACGGTAGCAGGTGGATCAAACATTCAGTACTTC
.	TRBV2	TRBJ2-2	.	CASRLESPGELFF	TGTGCCAGCAGGCTAGAGTCTCCCGGGGAGCTGTTTTTT
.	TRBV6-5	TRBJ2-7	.	CASSRWGDGGSEQYF	TGTGCCAGCAGCCGGTGGGGGGACGGAGGCTCCGAGCAGTACTTC
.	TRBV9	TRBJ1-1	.	CASSVGIRNTEAFF	TGTGCCAGCAGCGTAGGGATCAGGAACACTGAAGCTTTCTTT
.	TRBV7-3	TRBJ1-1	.	CASSPQTTSTEAFF	TGTGCCAGCAGCCCGCAGACAACCAGCACTGAAGCTTTCTTT
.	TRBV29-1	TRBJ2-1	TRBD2	CSVVAGVVYNEQFF	TGCAGCGTCGTAGCGGGAGTCGTGTACAATGAGCAGTTCTTC